This is a list of T cell receptor beta chains from one sample in a study of blood T cell repertoires in COVID-19. Method: immunoSEQ multiplex PCR; TCRdb's copy keeps in-frame clones and lacks some. This sample carries roughly 70,000 clones, 85% to 90% of them seen once, and the ten largest clones take approximately 6.7%. The sequencing sample was made of peripheral blood. These receptors were taken from an elderly woman with active COVID-19. CDR3s include the opening cysteine and the closing phenylalanine or tryptophan. A D gene is named only where the DNA matches it firmly. The size of a clone is reported for some rows only, either as once, few or many, or as a class for expanded clones.

-,-,TRBJ2-5,15,TRBV6-6,CATQGSGAVQETQYF,TGTGCCACGCAGGGGAGCGGGGCCGTCCAAGAGACCCAGTACTTC
-,TRBD2,TRBJ2-3,15,TRBV6-6,CASTLGREGKDTQYF,TGTGCCAGCACCCTCGGGCGGGAGGGAAAAGATACGCAGTATTTT
-,TRBD2,TRBJ2-3,14,TRBV11-2,CASSSAGATDTQYF,TGTGCCAGCAGCTCAGCGGGAGCGACAGATACGCAGTATTTT
-,-,TRBJ2-7,14,TRBV20-1,CSASPAGQVNEQYF,TGCAGTGCTAGTCCGGCAGGGCAAGTCAACGAGCAGTACTTC
-,-,TRBJ2-7,15,TRBV6-2/TRBV6-3,CASSYSNTGTLGQYF,TGTGCCAGCAGTTACTCGAACACAGGAACCCTGGGGCAGTACTTC
-,TRBD2,TRBJ2-3,16,TRBV7-2,CASSLWLAGHTDTQYF,TGTGCCAGCAGCTTGTGGCTAGCGGGCCACACAGATACGCAGTATTTT
-,TRBD2,TRBJ2-7,15,TRBV4-1,CASSHSGVASYEQYF,TGCGCCAGCAGCCATAGCGGGGTTGCCTCCTACGAGCAGTACTTC
-,-,TRBJ2-7,16,TRBV5-1,CASSLSPGTGHYEQYF,TGCGCCAGCAGCTTGTCCCCCGGGACGGGACACTACGAGCAGTACTTC
once,-,TRBJ1-3,14,TRBV11-2,CASSLFGSGNTIYF,TGTGCCAGCAGCCTTTTCGGCTCTGGAAACACCATATATTTT
-,-,TRBJ2-5,13,TRBV7-2,CASSFRGKETQYF,TGTGCCAGCAGCTTTCGGGGAAAAGAGACCCAGTACTTC
medium-sized,-,TRBJ2-2,17,TRBV7-9,CASSKLLPTANTGELFF,TGTGCCAGCAGTAAACTTCTACCGACAGCGAACACCGGGGAGCTGTTTTTT
-,TRBD2,TRBJ2-7,14,TRBV6-6,CASTAAGVGHEQYF,TGTGCCAGCACCGCAGCGGGAGTGGGGCACGAGCAGTACTTC
-,TRBD2,TRBJ2-2,16,TRBV6-6,CASRSLAGDITGELFF,TGTGCCAGCAGAAGTTTAGCGGGAGATATCACCGGGGAGCTGTTTTTT
-,TRBD2,TRBJ2-1,16,TRBV28,CASSITSGTHHNEQFF,TGTGCCAGCAGTATAACTAGCGGAACCCACCACAATGAGCAGTTCTTC
-,-,TRBJ2-5,10,TRBV12-3/TRBV12-4,CASGDETQYF,TGTGCCAGCGGAGACGAGACCCAGTACTTC
-,TRBD1,TRBJ2-6,17,TRBV28,CASSQGAQPIGANVLTF,TGTGCCAGCAGCCAGGGGGCCCAACCCATTGGGGCCAACGTCCTGACTTTC
-,TRBD2,TRBJ2-7,15,TRBV27,CASSFKGGPAYEQYF,TGTGCCAGCAGTTTTAAGGGAGGGCCTGCCTACGAGCAGTACTTC
few,TRBD1,TRBJ1-2,13,TRBV3-1/TRBV3-2,CASRGQGTYGYTF,TGTGCCAGCAGAGGACAGGGAACCTATGGCTACACCTTC
-,TRBD2,TRBJ2-3,16,TRBV6-7,CASSYGAGVGEDTQYF,TGTGCCAGCAGTTACGGGGCGGGAGTCGGAGAAGATACGCAGTATTTT
-,TRBD1,TRBJ2-2,16,TRBV2,CASSEWGTGNTGELFF,TGTGCCAGCAGTGAATGGGGGACAGGGAACACCGGGGAGCTGTTTTTT
-,-,TRBJ1-1,13,TRBV12-3/TRBV12-4,CASSRQGSTEAFF,TGTGCCAGCAGTCGGCAGGGGAGCACTGAAGCTTTCTTT
-,-,TRBJ2-2,13,TRBV18,CASSTVETGELFF,TGTGCCAGCTCTACCGTTGAGACCGGGGAGCTGTTTTTT
-,-,TRBJ2-7,16,TRBV7-8,CASSLARGGSSYEQYF,TGTGCCAGCAGCTTAGCCCGAGGGGGAAGCTCCTACGAGCAGTACTTC
-,-,TRBJ2-7,14,TRBV10-3,CAISDRWASYEQYF,TGTGCCATCAGTGATAGGTGGGCCTCCTACGAGCAGTACTTC
-,-,TRBJ2-7,14,TRBV3-1/TRBV3-2,CASSQTVNSYEQYF,TGTGCCAGCAGCCAGACAGTAAACTCCTACGAGCAGTACTTC
-,TRBD1,TRBJ2-2,15,TRBV6-6,CASSYDRGGSGELFF,TGTGCCAGCAGTTATGACAGGGGTGGTTCCGGGGAGCTGTTTTTT
-,-,TRBJ2-5,13,TRBV18,CASSPGSQETQYF,TGTGCCAGCTCGCCGGGGAGCCAAGAGACCCAGTACTTC
once,TRBD1,TRBJ2-3,16,TRBV27,CASSFRDRGPGDTQYF,TGTGCCAGCAGTTTCCGGGACAGGGGGCCGGGGGATACGCAGTATTTT
-,-,TRBJ2-2,13,TRBV28,CASSKTGPGELFF,TGTGCCAGCAGCAAGACAGGCCCCGGGGAGCTGTTTTTT
-,-,TRBJ2-2,13,TRBV2,CASKFTYTGELFF,TGTGCCAGCAAATTCACATACACCGGGGAGCTGTTTTTT
few,TRBD2,TRBJ2-1,16,TRBV2,CASSESLAGGGIEQFF,TGTGCCAGCAGTGAGAGCCTAGCGGGAGGGGGCATTGAGCAGTTCTTC
-,-,TRBJ2-6,16,TRBV28,CASSLKGISGANVLTF,TGTGCCAGCAGCCTTAAGGGGATCTCTGGGGCCAACGTCCTGACTTTC
-,TRBD2,TRBJ2-1,15,TRBV28,CASIRTSGSFYEQFF,TGTGCCAGCATACGGACTAGCGGGAGTTTTTATGAGCAGTTCTTC
-,TRBD2,TRBJ2-1,17,TRBV3-1/TRBV3-2,CASSRTYGGLAGNEQFF,TGTGCCAGCAGCCGGACCTACGGGGGACTAGCGGGCAATGAGCAGTTCTTC
once,TRBD2,TRBJ2-5,15,TRBV10-3,CAISGVAGEFETQYF,TGTGCCATCAGTGGGGTCGCGGGAGAGTTTGAGACCCAGTACTTC
-,TRBD2,TRBJ2-1,16,TRBV9,CASSVALLAGGYEQFF,TGTGCCAGCAGCGTAGCTCTCCTAGCGGGAGGATATGAGCAGTTCTTC
-,TRBD1,TRBJ1-4,16,TRBV27,CASRRSGTGGWEKLFF,TGTGCCAGCAGGCGGTCTGGGACAGGGGGCTGGGAAAAACTGTTTTTT
-,TRBD2,TRBJ2-3,15,TRBV4-3,CASSQERESTDTQYF,TGCGCCAGCAGCCAAGAGCGGGAGAGCACAGATACGCAGTATTTT
-,-,TRBJ2-2,18,TRBV1,CTSSQVPQGAQNTGELFF,TGCACCAGCAGCCAAGTTCCTCAGGGGGCACAGAACACCGGGGAGCTGTTTTTT
-,TRBD1,TRBJ2-7,15,TRBV11-2,CASRQVTGDSYEQYF,TGTGCCAGCAGACAAGTGACAGGGGACTCCTACGAGCAGTACTTC
-,-,TRBJ2-1,16,TRBV7-2,CASSLAVGRGNNEQFF,TGTGCCAGCAGCTTAGCGGTGGGGCGGGGAAACAATGAGCAGTTCTTC
-,-,TRBJ2-2,14,TRBV5-1,CASSLVGATGELFF,TGCGCCAGCAGCTTGGTTGGGGCCACCGGGGAGCTGTTTTTT
-,TRBD1,TRBJ2-7,13,TRBV10-3,CAISRDRTYEQYF,TGTGCCATCAGCCGGGACAGAACCTACGAGCAGTACTTC
-,TRBD1,TRBJ2-7,15,TRBV4-3,CASSQTGDSSYEQYF,TGCGCCAGCAGCCAGACAGGGGACAGCTCCTACGAGCAGTACTTC